This record covers a single T cell receptor beta chain. Authors' processing steps: Quantification of nucleated cells was approximated via reference gene primer amplification. Data came from immunoSEQ multiplex PCR; TCRdb stores just in-frame clones and leaves some out. For V, J and clone size, that table is used; D and trimming come from the DNA. The sample contains more than 200,000 clones, roughly nine tenths of which appear only once. These data come from a study of blood T cell repertoires in COVID-19. The overall study: PBMCs, B-cell-depleted T cells, or T cells were the source of the cDNA or gDNA that made up the material.

The Seattle patients joined while their infection was active and were tracked longitudinally afterward. Trimming pared 7 bases from V and 0 bases from J, leaving 10 bases between. CDR3 length: 15 amino acids. The sequencing input was peripheral blood. The chain combines TRBV23-1 with TRBJ1-6; D not certain. TRBV23-1 qualifies as an ORF whose function is uncertain. The origin of this receptor is a woman aged 45 to 65 with COVID-19, enrolled during active disease. The CDR3 sequence is CASTDGSSYNSPLHF. The CDR3 region has the DNA TGCGCCAGCACCGACGGGAGCTCCTATAATTCACCCCTCCACTTT.